The clone carrying this T cell receptor (beta chain) was detected once. This entry belongs to a study of T cell responses to AZD1222 COVID-19 vaccine. V was pared by 4 bases and J by 4 bases, with 8 bases between. The CDR3 contains 13 residues. Germline V lookup: CDR1 LNHNV, CDR2 YYDKDF (reference sequence). Method: immunoSEQ multiplex PCR; TCRdb's copy keeps in-frame clones and lacks some. The sample yields roughly 110,000 clones, less than 95% seen once. This chain connects TRBV15 to TRBJ1-3, with unresolved D. The source is an adult who received the AZD1222 COVID-19 vaccine. This specimen consisted of peripheral blood, obtained 28 days after the second AZD1222 dose. In nucleotides, the CDR3 is TGTGCCACCAGCATTACCATAGGAAACACCATATATTTT. This gives the protein CATSITIGNTIYF.